The clone carrying this T cell receptor (beta chain) has a single count. This specimen comes from a study of T cell responses to AZD1222 COVID-19 vaccine. Trimming took off 10 bases at V and 2 bases at J, with 18 bases between the two ends. The germline V gene encodes CDR1 MDHEN and CDR2 SYDVKM. The length of the CDR3 is 14 residues. Data came from immunoSEQ multiplex PCR; TCRdb stores just in-frame clones and leaves some out. The top ten hold 11% of the sample, which has fewer than 200,000 clones, 88% seen once. The sequencing used peripheral blood, collected 28 days after the second AZD1222 dose. The origin of this receptor is an adult who received the AZD1222 COVID-19 vaccine. The chain combines TRBV28 with TRBJ2-7; TRBD2 is a possible D gene (5 bases). CDR3 coding DNA: TGTGCCACCAACCCTGGAGGAAAAACCTACGAGCAGTACTTC. Its translation: CATNPGGKTYEQYF.